These 19 T cell receptor beta chains share one sample of origin, sequenced in a study of OX40 agonist ivuxolimab in advanced cancers. Library preparation was by the immunoSEQ multiplex PCR assay. TCRdb mirrors the immuneACCESS table, restricted to in-frame sequences. Some clones are absent from its copies; in checked studies, under half trace to an unresolved V gene, and the reason for the others is unknown. The sample table shows 65,000 to 95,000 clones, and 80% to 95% are seen once. The ten largest make up around 6.5% of the sample. Here the sequenced sample was CD4+ or CD8+ T cells sorted from blood, taken in a trial of the OX40 agonist ivuxolimab. The receptors stem from an adult with an advanced solid tumor such as melanoma, head and neck, liver or kidney cancer.

V is TRBV19 and J is TRBJ1-1; the match to TRBD1 covers 8 bases. Germline V gives CDR1 LNHDA, CDR2 SQIVND (reference sequence). The CDR3 has 14 amino acids. The J segment lost 5 bases and the V segment lost 5 bases, leaving 7 bases of the junction unmatched. The CDR3 DNA is TGTGCCAGTAGTGTACAGGGGGGAAGGACTGAAGCTTTCTTT. Translated: CASSVQGGRTEAFF.

The V and J genes are TRBV14 and TRBJ1-1; 8 positions agree with TRBD1. Germline CDR1 is SGHDN and CDR2 is FVKESK. The trim removed 4 bases at V and 6 bases at J, leaving 10 bases unmatched. CDR3 length equals 15 residues. The CDR3 bases are TGTGCCAGCAGCCTTCGGACAGGGTTTTATGCTGAAGCTTTCTTT. Protein: CASSLRTGFYAEAFF. The variable domain in full, completed from reference TRBV14 and TRBJ1-1, reads EAGVTQFPSHSVIEKGQTVTLRCDPISGHDNLYWYRRVMGKEIKFLLHFVKESKQDESGMPNNRFLAERTGGTYSTLKVQPAELEDSGVYFCASSLRTGFYAEAFFGQGTRLTVV.

V is TRBV30 and J is TRBJ2-3; D ambiguous. V was pared by 3 bases and J by 4 bases, with 8 bases between. CDR3 length: 12 residues. The germline V gene encodes CDR1 GTSNPN and CDR2 SVGIG (reference sequence). The CDR3 DNA follows: TGTGCCTGGAGCCCCAGCCCAGATACGCAGTATTTT. Translating gives CAWSPSPDTQYF.

This sequence joins TRBV21-1 and TRBJ1-4. TRBV21-1 is a known pseudogene. The CDR3 loop spans 12 amino acids. CDR3: CASRASYEKLFF. CDR3 nucleotide sequence: TGTGCCAGCCGAGCGAGCTACGAAAAACTGTTTTTT.

The V call is TRBV4-2, the J call TRBJ1-1; D unresolved. The CDR3 runs to 14 residues. V was pared by 3 bases and J by 2 bases, with 10 bases between. The germline V gene encodes CDR1 LGHNA and CDR2 YNFKEQ. CDR3 in DNA: TGTGCCAGCAGCCATAGAGAAGGAAACACTGAAGCTTTCTTT. This sequence encodes CASSHREGNTEAFF.

V and J are TRBV6-6 and TRBJ2-1; 7 nucleotides match TRBD2. Germline V gives CDR1 MNHNY, CDR2 SVGAGI (reference sequence). The ends lost 6 bases at V and 5 bases at J; junction bases unmatched: 7. The CDR3 has 14 residues. CDR3 sequence: CASRGSGADNEQFF. The CDR3 region has the DNA TGTGCCAGCAGGGGGAGCGGGGCCGACAATGAGCAGTTCTTC.

With respect to this clone: The germline gene is not matched at one end of the junction; a read error may be the cause. This rearrangement joins TRBV7-9 to TRBJ1-1; D is ambiguous. Germline V gene sequence: CDR1 SEHNR, CDR2 FQNEAQ (reference sequence). The CDR3 runs to 14 residues. The CDR3 region is CASSFPPTNAEAFF. CDR3 nucleotides: TGTGCCAGCAGCTTCCCCCCCACGAACGCTGAAGCTTTCTTT.

The chain links TRBV30 to TRBJ1-4, with 7 bases lining up with TRBD1. The CDR3 spans 13 residues. The V gene end was trimmed by 4 bases and the J gene end by 6 bases; junction bases not matched to a gene: 5. Germline V lookup: CDR1 GTSNPN, CDR2 SVGIG (reference sequence). CDR3 protein: CAWNIDRDEKLFF. In nucleotides, the CDR3 is TGTGCCTGGAACATCGACAGGGATGAAAAACTGTTTTTT.

This chain connects TRBV7-9 to TRBJ2-7, with D perhaps TRBD2 (5 bases). Germline V lookup: CDR1 SEHNR, CDR2 FQNEAQ (reference sequence). This CDR3 spans 12 amino acids. Trimming stripped 4 bases from V and 6 bases from J, with 10 bases between. The CDR3 protein is CASSSASSEQYF. The DNA of the CDR3 is TGTGCCAGCAGCTCCGCTAGCAGCGAGCAGTACTTC.

This chain joins TRBV6-5 and TRBJ2-3, with 11 bases that match TRBD1. Germline loops: CDR1 MNHEY, CDR2 SVGAGI. This CDR3 has 15 residues. Losses at the gene ends were 6 bases for V and 3 bases for J; bases not matched to a gene: 5. In DNA, the CDR3 is TGTGCCAGCAGCCGGAGGGACAGGGGGACAGATACGCAGTATTTT. Translated: CASSRRDRGTDTQYF.

V and J are TRBV30 and TRBJ1-1; D possibly corresponds to TRBD1 (6 bases). The germline V gene encodes CDR1 GTSNPN and CDR2 SVGIG (reference sequence). With 5 bases removed from V and 0 bases from J, the gap between germline ends came to 13 bases. The CDR3 sequence is 14 residues long. Here the CDR3 DNA reads TGTGCCTGGGGGCGGGGGCTCATGAACACTGAAGCTTTCTTT. Translating it yields CAWGRGLMNTEAFF.

J is TRBJ2-5 and V is TRBV7-8; TRBD1 or TRBD2 may be the D gene (6 bases each). Germline assignment: CDR1 SGHVS and CDR2 FQNEAQ. Trimming removed 2 bases from V and 4 bases from J, with 11 bases in between. The CDR3 covers 14 residues. The CDR3 DNA sequence: TGTGCCAGCAGCTTATTCAGGGGAGGAGAGACCCAGTACTTC. Translated, it gives CASSLFRGGETQYF.

The chain carries TRBV25-1 and TRBJ2-1; 10 bases fit TRBD1. This CDR3 is 16 amino acids long. Germline lookup yields CDR1 MGHDK and CDR2 SYGVNS. V lost 1 base to trimming and J lost 8 bases; unmatched junction nucleotides: 8. The CDR3 DNA reads as TGTGCCAGCAGTGAATCCGGGACAGGGGTAGGGGATGAGCAGTTCTTC. Its protein product is CASSESGTGVGDEQFF.

The rearrangement links TRBV7-2 to TRBJ2-7; D remains ambiguous. The ends were cut back, 5 bases at V and 3 bases at J, with 14 bases in the middle. The CDR3 covers 14 residues. Germline V gene sequence: CDR1 SGHTA, CDR2 FQGNSA. Written as DNA, the CDR3 is TGTGCCAGCAGCCTGTACGGATCTCACTACGAGCAGTACTTC. Its translation is CASSLYGSHYEQYF.

On this clone: Additional DNA sequences in this sample encode the identical CDR3. The chain links TRBV5-1 to TRBJ1-1; TRBD1 is a possible D gene (6 bases). This CDR3 comprises 14 residues. Germline lookup yields CDR1 SGHRS and CDR2 YFSETQ. V lost 4 bases and J 1 base, leaving 11 bases between the germline ends. The CDR3, as DNA: TGCGCCAGCAGCCGACAGGATCGGAACACTGAAGCTTTCTTT. As protein: CASSRQDRNTEAFF.

The chain combines TRBV30 with TRBJ2-3; D is unresolved. The CDR3 spans 11 residues. The germline V and J ends were trimmed by 8 bases and 6 bases, with 12 bases remaining between them. Germline V gene lookup returns CDR1 GTSNPN and CDR2 SVGIG (reference sequence). The CDR3 reads CARSMRDTQYF. Written as DNA, the CDR3 is TGTGCCCGGTCTATGCGGGATACGCAGTATTTT.

This chain connects TRBV5-1 to TRBJ1-1, with D hard to call. The germline CDR1 and CDR2 sequences are SGHRS and YFSETQ. CDR3 length: 15 residues. With 0 bases removed from V and 1 base from J, the gap between germline ends came to 10 bases. The DNA of the CDR3 is TGCGCCAGCAGCTTGGCCCGGAGGGAGAACACTGAAGCTTTCTTT. Translated, it gives CASSLARRENTEAFF.

This chain joins TRBV18 and TRBJ2-2; D uncertain. V shed 6 bases and J shed 1 base, with 6 bases lying between them. This CDR3 contains 13 residues. Per germline, CDR1 KGHSH and CDR2 LQKENI. CDR3 region: CASSSRNTGELFF. CDR3 nucleotide sequence: TGTGCCAGCTCCTCGCGGAACACCGGGGAGCTGTTTTTT.

This sequence joins TRBV30 and TRBJ2-7, with TRBD1 matching over 7 bases. J gave up 2 bases and V 8 bases, and 6 bases lay outside the gene matches. The germline V gene has CDR1 GTSNPN and CDR2 SVGIG (reference sequence). The CDR3 sequence is 12 residues long. The CDR3 here is CAGQDVAYEQYF. DNA of the CDR3: TGTGCCGGACAGGACGTAGCCTACGAGCAGTACTTC.